This T cell receptor beta chain was retrieved from a study of response to subunit inactivated influenza vaccine. TCRdb reprocessed the RT-PCR reads with MiXCR, giving one entry per CDR3 protein. The table lists over 650,000 distinct CDR3 sequences, approximately 18% of them singletons, with around 9.9% in the top ten. The study's findings and limits: A suggestion made by the authors is that each seasonal influenza vaccination recruits few new T cells.

This clonotype was recorded a few times. Its antigen is not identified. The V segment lost 7 bases and the J segment 4 bases; nucleotides outside the gene matches: 10. The CDR3 spans 15 residues. Germline CDR1 is MDHEN and CDR2 is SYDVKM. The starting material was PBMCs from blood, obtained more than 4 days after vaccination. V usage is TRBV28 and J usage is TRBJ2-7; 10 bases line up with TRBD1. The receptor's source is a man between 45 and 60 years old who received an inactivated influenza vaccine. This chain's CDR3 is CASTPSGTGVYEQYF. In DNA form, the CDR3 reads TGTGCCAGCACCCCATCCGGGACAGGGGTATACGAGCAGTACTTC. Based on the CDR3 plus reference TRBV28 and TRBJ2-7, the full variable domain is DVKVTQSSRYLVKRTGEKVFLECVQDMDHENMFWYRQDPGLGLRLIYFSYDVKMKEKGDIPEGYSVSREKKERFSLILESASTNQTSMYLCASTPSGTGVYEQYFGPGTRLTVT.